A single sample is the source of the 10 T cell receptor beta chains below, sequenced in a study of early T cells in non-severe SARS-CoV-2 infection. Each CDR3 protein gets one entry after TCRdb re-called the 5' RACE reads with MiXCR. The data show around 82,000 distinct CDR3 sequences, roughly 14% seen once. The sample consisted of whole blood. The receptor set was obtained from an adult who was a healthcare worker with PCR-confirmed SARS-CoV-2 infection or an uninfected control (not recorded which).

In its sample, this clonotype was seen a few times. The gene calls are TRBV2 and TRBJ2-1; 12 bases are shared with TRBD2. CDR3 length equals 15 residues. Germline V gene lookup returns CDR1 SNHLY and CDR2 FYNNEI. The J segment lost 9 bases and the V segment lost 1 base, leaving 4 bases of the junction unmatched. The CDR3 spells CASSEVLAGGSEQFF. CDR3 nucleotides: TGTGCCAGCAGTGAAGTACTAGCGGGGGGCAGTGAGCAGTTCTTC.

The chain couples TRBV10-3 to TRBJ2-7; TRBD1 is a possible D gene (6 bases). The CDR3 is 15 amino acids. The germline V gene encodes CDR1 ENHRY and CDR2 SYGVKD. V lost 3 bases and J lost 0, with 12 bases in between. The CDR3 sequence: CAISEGTRTSYEQYV. The CDR3 DNA sequence: TGTGCCATCAGTGAAGGGACACGGACCTCCTACGAGCAGTACGTC.

This clonotype was observed many times. The gene calls are TRBV5-6 and TRBJ2-3; possibly TRBD2 for D (5 bases). V lost 4 bases, J lost 2 bases, and 11 bases lay in between. Germline CDR1 and CDR2: SGHDT and YYEEEE. The length of the CDR3 is 14 residues. This chain's CDR3 is CASSQRALTDTQYF. The CDR3, as DNA: TGTGCCAGCAGCCAGAGGGCTCTCACAGATACGCAGTATTTT.

There are a few counts of this clonotype. The J gene is TRBJ1-1, the V gene TRBV7-8; the match to TRBD1 covers 8 bases. Germline lookup yields CDR1 SGHVS and CDR2 FQNEAQ. J gave up 1 base and V 5 bases, and 12 bases lay outside the gene matches. The CDR3 contains 17 residues. CDR3 residues: CASSHNRGLERNTEAFF. CDR3 in DNA: TGTGCCAGCAGCCATAACAGGGGGTTGGAAAGGAACACTGAAGCTTTCTTT.

The sample holds a few counts of this clonotype. This chain joins TRBV18 and TRBJ2-7; 7 positions match TRBD1. V dropped 6 bases and J dropped 4; count of bases not matched to a gene: 12. This CDR3 region has 15 residues. Germline CDR1 is KGHSH and CDR2 is LQKENI. The DNA of the CDR3 is TGTGCCAGCTCCCGCCTACCCGGGACAGCTTACGAGCAGTACGTC. It encodes CASSRLPGTAYEQYV.

This clonotype was seen ten or more times. The chain uses TRBV5-1 and TRBJ2-5; D is unresolved. The CDR3 sequence is 15 residues long. Germline CDR1 is SGHRS and CDR2 is YFSETQ. V shed 0 bases and J shed 4 bases, with 13 bases lying between them. CDR3 sequence (DNA): TGCGCCAGCAGCTTGGCGGGTCAGAGCTCAGAGACCCAGTACTTC. Translated: CASSLAGQSSETQYF.

Only a few counts were recorded for this clonotype. The chain has TRBV19 and TRBJ2-2; possibly TRBD1 for D (6 bases). CDR3 length: 15 residues. Germline CDR1 reads LNHDA; CDR2 reads SQIVND (reference sequence). V lost 5 bases to trimming and J lost 7 bases, with 17 bases between them. As DNA, the CDR3 is TGTGCCAGTAGTTGGGGGCAGGGTATGCGCGGGGAGCTGTTTTTT. Its protein product is CASSWGQGMRGELFF.

This chain uses TRBV7-2 with TRBJ1-1, with a possible D match to TRBD1 (6 bases). Germline V gives CDR1 SGHTA, CDR2 FQGNSA. This CDR3 is 11 amino acids long. V was shortened by 3 bases and J by 11 bases, with 10 bases between the two germline ends. CDR3 in amino acids: CASSFDGGAFF. CDR3 bases: TGTGCCAGCAGCTTCGACGGGGGCGCTTTCTTT.

V usage is TRBV10-2 and J usage is TRBJ2-3; 8 nucleotides match TRBD2. The CDR3 runs to 14 residues. Germline V CDR1 and CDR2: WSHSY, SAAADI. Trimming at V came to 7 bases and at J to 5 bases, leaving 8 bases not matched to a gene. CDR3 sequence: CASIRGGFQDTQYF. In nucleotides, the CDR3 is TGCGCCAGCATACGGGGGGGATTCCAAGATACGCAGTATTTT.

This clonotype was detected only a few times. The chain employs TRBV7-3 and TRBJ2-3; D is possibly TRBD1 or TRBD2 (6 bases each). The CDR3 runs 15 residues. V lost 1 base to trimming and J lost 4 bases, with 12 bases between them. CDR1 is SGHTA and CDR2 is FQGTGA in the germline V gene. CDR3 coding DNA: TGTGCCAGCAGCTTAATGGGGGGCCGCTCAGATACGCAGTATTTT. Translating it yields CASSLMGGRSDTQYF.